This T cell receptor (beta chain) was found in a study of T cell clonality in common variable immunodeficiency. This clone was found many times. The CDR3 goes on 3 residues after the read ends, and that part is filled in from the germline J gene. Using immunoSEQ multiplex PCR, the repertoire was profiled, and TCRdb retains in-frame clones only, with some absent. There are about 42,000 clones in the sample, none observed a single time. Deletions cut 7 bases from V and 2 bases from J, with 11 bases between. Germline CDR1 and CDR2: SQVTM and ANQGSEA. This CDR3 has 12 amino acids. The sequenced material came from peripheral blood mononuclear cells. J is TRBJ2-5 and V is TRBV29-1; D is perhaps TRBD1 (6 bases). This TCR was sampled from a person between 18 and 75 years old in good health. CDR3 loop: CSGGQLQETQYF. The sequenced part of the CDR3 DNA is TGCAGCGGTGGACAGCTTCAAGAGACC.